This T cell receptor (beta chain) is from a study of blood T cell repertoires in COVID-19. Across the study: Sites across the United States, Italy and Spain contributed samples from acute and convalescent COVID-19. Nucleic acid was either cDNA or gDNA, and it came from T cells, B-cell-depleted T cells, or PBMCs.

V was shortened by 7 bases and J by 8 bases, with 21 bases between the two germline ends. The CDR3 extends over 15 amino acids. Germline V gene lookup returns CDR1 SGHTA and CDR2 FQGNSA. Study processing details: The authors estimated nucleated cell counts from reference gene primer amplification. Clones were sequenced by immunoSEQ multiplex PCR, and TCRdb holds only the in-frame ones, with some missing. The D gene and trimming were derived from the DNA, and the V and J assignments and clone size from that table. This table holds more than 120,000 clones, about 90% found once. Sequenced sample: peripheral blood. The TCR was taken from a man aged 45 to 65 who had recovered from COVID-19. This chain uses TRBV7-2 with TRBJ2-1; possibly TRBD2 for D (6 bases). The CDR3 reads CASTFWGGAPDEQFF. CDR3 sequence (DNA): TGTGCCAGCACCTTTTGGGGCGGGGCCCCCGATGAGCAGTTCTTC.